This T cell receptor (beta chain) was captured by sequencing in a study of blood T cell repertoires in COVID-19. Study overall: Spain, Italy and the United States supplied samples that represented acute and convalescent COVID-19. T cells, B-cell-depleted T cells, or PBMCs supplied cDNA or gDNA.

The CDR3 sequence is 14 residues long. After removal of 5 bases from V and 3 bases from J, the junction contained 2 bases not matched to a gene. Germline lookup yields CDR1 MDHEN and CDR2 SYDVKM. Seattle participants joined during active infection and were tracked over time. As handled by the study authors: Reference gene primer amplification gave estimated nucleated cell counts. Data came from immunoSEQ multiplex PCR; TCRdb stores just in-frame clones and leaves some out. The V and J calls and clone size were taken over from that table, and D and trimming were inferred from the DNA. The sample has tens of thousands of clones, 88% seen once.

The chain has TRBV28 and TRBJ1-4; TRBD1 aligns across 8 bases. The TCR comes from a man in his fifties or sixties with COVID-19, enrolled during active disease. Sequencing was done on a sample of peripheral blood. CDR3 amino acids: CASSEQGANEKLFF. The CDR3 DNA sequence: TGTGCCAGCAGTGAACAGGGGGCTAATGAAAAACTGTTTTTT.